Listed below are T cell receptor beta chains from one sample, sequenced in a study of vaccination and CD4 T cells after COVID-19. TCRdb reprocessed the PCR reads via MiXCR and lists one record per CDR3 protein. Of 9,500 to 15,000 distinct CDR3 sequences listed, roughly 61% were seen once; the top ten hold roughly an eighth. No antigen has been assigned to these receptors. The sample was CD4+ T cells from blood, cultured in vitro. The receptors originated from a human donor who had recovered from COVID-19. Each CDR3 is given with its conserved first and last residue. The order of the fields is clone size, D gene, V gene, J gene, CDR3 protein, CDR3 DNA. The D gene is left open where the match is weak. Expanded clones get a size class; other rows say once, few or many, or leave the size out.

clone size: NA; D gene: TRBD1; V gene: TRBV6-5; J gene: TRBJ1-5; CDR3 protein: CASSYTNRGGNQPQHF; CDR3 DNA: TGTGCCAGCAGTTACACGAACAGGGGCGGGAATCAGCCCCAGCATTTT
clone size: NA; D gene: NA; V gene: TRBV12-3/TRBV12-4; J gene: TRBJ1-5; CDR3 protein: CASSRQGTSNQPQHF; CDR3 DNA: TGTGCCAGCAGTAGGCAGGGAACGAGCAATCAGCCCCAGCATTTT
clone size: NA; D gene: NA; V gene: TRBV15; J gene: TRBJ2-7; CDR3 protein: CAASREARWSTYEQYF; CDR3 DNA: TGTGCCGCCAGCAGAGAAGCTAGATGGTCCACCTACGAGCAGTACTTC
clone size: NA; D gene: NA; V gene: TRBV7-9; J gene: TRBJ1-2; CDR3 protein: CASSFGHPTNYGYTF; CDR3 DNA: TGTGCCAGCAGCTTCGGACACCCGACGAACTATGGCTACACCTTC
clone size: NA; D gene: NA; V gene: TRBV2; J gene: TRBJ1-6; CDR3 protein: CASSVRTAANSPLHF; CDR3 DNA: TGTGCCAGCAGTGTTCGGACAGCCGCCAATTCACCCCTCCACTTT
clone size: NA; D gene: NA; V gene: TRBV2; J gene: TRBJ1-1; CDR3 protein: CATRLRRNTEAFF; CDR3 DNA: TGTGCCACCCGCCTACGGAGGAACACTGAAGCTTTCTTT
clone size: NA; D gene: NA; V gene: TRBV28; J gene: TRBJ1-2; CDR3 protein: CASNYRSNYGYTF; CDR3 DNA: TGTGCCAGCAACTATCGGTCTAACTATGGCTACACCTTC
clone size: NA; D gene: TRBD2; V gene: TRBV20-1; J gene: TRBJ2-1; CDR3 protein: CSATPSGRTEQFF; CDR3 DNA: TGCAGTGCCACCCCTAGCGGGAGAACTGAGCAGTTCTTC
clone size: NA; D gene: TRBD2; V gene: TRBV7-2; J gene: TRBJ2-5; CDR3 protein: CASTGGGYQETQYF; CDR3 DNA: TGTGCCAGCACTGGGGGGGGGTACCAAGAGACCCAGTACTTC
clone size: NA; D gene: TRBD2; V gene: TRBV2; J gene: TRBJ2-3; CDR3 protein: CASSEAQASGGTDTQYF; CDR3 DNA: TGTGCCAGCAGTGAAGCGCAGGCTAGCGGAGGCACAGATACGCAGTATTTT
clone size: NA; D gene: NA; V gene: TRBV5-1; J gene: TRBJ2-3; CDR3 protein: CASRGAGSTDTQYF; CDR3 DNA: TGCGCCAGCCGGGGGGCGGGAAGCACAGATACGCAGTATTTT
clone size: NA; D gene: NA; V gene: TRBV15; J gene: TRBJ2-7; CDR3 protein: CATSREGDEQYF; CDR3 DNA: TGTGCCACCAGCAGAGAGGGGGACGAGCAGTACTTC
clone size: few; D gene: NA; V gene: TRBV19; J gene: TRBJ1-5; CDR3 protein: CASSHPGQPQHF; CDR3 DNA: TGTGCCAGTAGCCACCCCGGGCAGCCCCAGCATTTT
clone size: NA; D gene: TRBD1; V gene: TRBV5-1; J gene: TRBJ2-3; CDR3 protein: CASSLYRGSTDTQYF; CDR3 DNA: TGCGCCAGCAGCTTGTACAGGGGAAGCACAGATACGCAGTATTTT
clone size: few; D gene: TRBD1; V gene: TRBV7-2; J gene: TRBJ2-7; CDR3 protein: CASSPVTRDRKNEQYF; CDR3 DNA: TGTGCCAGCAGCCCGGTGACCCGGGACAGGAAAAACGAGCAGTACTTC
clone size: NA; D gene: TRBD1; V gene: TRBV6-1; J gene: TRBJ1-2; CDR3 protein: CASSETGGADYGYTF; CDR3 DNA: TGTGCCAGCAGTGAGACAGGGGGCGCGGACTATGGCTACACCTTC
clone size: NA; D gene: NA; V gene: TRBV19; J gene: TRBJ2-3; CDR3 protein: CASSTGQRRTDTQYF; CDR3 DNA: TGTGCCAGTAGTACCGGACAGAGACGCACAGATACGCAGTATTTT
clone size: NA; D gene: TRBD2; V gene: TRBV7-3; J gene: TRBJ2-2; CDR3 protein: CASSLRPSGNVANTGELFF; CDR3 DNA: TGTGCCAGCAGCTTAAGGCCTAGCGGGAACGTGGCGAACACCGGGGAGCTGTTTTTT
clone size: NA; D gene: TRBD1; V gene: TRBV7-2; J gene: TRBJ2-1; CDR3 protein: CASRFTGGLEQFF; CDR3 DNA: TGTGCCAGCAGGTTCACAGGGGGCCTTGAGCAGTTCTTC
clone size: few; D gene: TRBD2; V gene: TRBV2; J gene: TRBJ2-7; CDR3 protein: CASSKVAGEVEQYF; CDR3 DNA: TGTGCCAGCTCCAAGGTAGCGGGAGAGGTCGAGCAGTACTTC
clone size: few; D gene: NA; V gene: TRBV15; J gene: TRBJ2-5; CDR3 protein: CATSRDRYGVNQETQYF; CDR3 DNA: TGTGCCACCAGCAGAGATAGGTACGGGGTAAACCAAGAGACCCAGTACTTC
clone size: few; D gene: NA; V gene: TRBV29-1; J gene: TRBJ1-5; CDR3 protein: CSVDQGLGQPQHF; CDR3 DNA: TGCAGCGTTGACCAAGGGCTGGGTCAGCCCCAGCATTTT
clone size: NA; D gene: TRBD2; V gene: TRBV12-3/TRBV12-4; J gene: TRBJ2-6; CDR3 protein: CASSFSSGRPGANVLTF; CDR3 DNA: TGTGCCAGCAGTTTTTCGAGCGGGAGACCTGGGGCCAACGTCCTGACTTTC
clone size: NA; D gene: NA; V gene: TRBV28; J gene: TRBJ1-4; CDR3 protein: CASRRSTNEKLFF; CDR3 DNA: TGTGCCAGTCGACGGAGCACTAATGAAAAACTGTTTTTT
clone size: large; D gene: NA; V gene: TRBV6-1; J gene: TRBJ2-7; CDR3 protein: CASSEFPLTTRYEQYF; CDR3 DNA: TGTGCCAGCAGTGAATTCCCCCTCACGACTAGATACGAGCAGTACTTC
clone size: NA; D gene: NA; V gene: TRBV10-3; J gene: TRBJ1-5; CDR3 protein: CAISDGGQPQHF; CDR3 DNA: TGTGCCATCAGTGATGGGGGCCAGCCCCAGCATTTT
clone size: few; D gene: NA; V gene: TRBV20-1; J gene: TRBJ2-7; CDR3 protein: CSARDLTSDTRSYEQYF; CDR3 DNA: TGCAGTGCTAGAGATCTCACATCGGACACCCGGTCCTACGAGCAGTACTTC
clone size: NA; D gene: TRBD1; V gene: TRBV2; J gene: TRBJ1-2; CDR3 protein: CASGGDRGNYGYTF; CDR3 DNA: TGTGCCAGCGGGGGGGACAGGGGTAACTATGGCTACACCTTC
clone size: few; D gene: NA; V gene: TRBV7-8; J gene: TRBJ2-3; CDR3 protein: CASSRADTQYF; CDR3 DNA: TGTGCCAGCAGCCGCGCGGATACGCAGTATTTT
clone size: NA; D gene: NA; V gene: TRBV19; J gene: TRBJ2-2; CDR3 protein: CASSMDSANTGELFF; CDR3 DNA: TGTGCCAGTAGTATGGACAGCGCGAACACCGGGGAGCTGTTTTTT
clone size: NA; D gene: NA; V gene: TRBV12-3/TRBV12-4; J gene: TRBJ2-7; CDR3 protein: CASSLTYEQYF; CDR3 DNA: TGTGCCAGCAGCCTAACCTACGAGCAGTACTTC
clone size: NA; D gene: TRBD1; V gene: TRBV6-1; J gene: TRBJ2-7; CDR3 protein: CASSPLGGTGFNEQYF; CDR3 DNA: TGTGCCAGCAGCCCCCTCGGAGGGACAGGGTTCAACGAGCAGTACTTC
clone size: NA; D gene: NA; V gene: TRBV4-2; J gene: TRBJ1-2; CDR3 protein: CASSQVGTPLNYGYTF; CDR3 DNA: TGTGCCAGCAGCCAAGTGGGCACTCCGCTTAACTATGGCTACACCTTC
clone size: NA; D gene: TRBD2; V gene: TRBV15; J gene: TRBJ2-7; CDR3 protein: CATSRESRGSQYEQYF; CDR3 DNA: TGTGCCACCAGCAGAGAAAGTCGCGGGAGTCAGTACGAGCAGTACTTC
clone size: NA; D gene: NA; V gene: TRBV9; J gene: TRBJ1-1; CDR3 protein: CASSVTGGLGEAFF; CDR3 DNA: TGTGCCAGCAGCGTAACCGGGGGGCTTGGAGAAGCTTTCTTT
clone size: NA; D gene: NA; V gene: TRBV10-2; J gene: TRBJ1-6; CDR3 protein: CASRSGLNNSPLHF; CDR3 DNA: TGCGCCAGCAGATCGGGCCTTAATAATTCACCCCTCCACTTT
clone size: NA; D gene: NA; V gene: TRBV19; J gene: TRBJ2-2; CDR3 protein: CASSIIRRGTPGTGELFF; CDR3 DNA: TGTGCCAGTAGTATAATTCGGCGAGGGACCCCGGGCACCGGGGAGCTGTTTTTT
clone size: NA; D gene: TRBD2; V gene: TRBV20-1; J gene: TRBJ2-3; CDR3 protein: CSAPDTGGLAESSTDTQYF; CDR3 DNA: TGCAGTGCTCCCGACACGGGGGGACTAGCGGAATCCTCCACAGATACGCAGTATTTT
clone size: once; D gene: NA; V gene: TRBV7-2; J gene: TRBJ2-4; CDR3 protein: CASSLFGDIQYF; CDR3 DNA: TGTGCCAGCAGCTTATTCGGGGACATTCAGTACTTC
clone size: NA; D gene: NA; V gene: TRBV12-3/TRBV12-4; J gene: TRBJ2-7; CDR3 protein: CASSPTTYEQYF; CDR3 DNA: TGTGCCAGCAGTCCGACCACCTACGAGCAGTACTTC
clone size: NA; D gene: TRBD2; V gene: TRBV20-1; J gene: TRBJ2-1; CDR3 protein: CSARGSGRGGEQFF; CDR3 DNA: TGCAGTGCTAGAGGTAGCGGGAGAGGCGGTGAGCAGTTCTTC
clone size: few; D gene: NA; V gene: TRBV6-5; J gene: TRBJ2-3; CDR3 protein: CASSYARDSWSDTQYF; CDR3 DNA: TGTGCCAGCAGTTACGCCAGGGACTCATGGTCAGATACGCAGTATTTT
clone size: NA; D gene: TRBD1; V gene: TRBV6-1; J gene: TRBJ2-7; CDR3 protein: CASRTTGAGEQYF; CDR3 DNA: TGTGCCAGCAGGACGACAGGGGCGGGCGAGCAGTACTTC
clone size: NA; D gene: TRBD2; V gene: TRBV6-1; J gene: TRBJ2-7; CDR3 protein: CASSEMAGDSYEQYF; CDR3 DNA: TGTGCCAGCAGTGAGATGGCGGGAGACTCCTACGAGCAGTACTTC
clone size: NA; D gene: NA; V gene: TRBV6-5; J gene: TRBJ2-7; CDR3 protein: CASSLSIVNYEQYF; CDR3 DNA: TGTGCCAGCAGTTTATCAATTGTCAACTACGAGCAGTACTTC
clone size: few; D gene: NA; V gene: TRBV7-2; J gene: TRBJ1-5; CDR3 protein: CASSLSVGDFGQPQHF; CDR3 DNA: TGTGCCAGCAGCTTATCAGTTGGGGACTTCGGTCAGCCCCAGCATTTT
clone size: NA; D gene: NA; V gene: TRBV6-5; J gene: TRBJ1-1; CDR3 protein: CASSYLGGNTEAFF; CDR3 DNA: TGTGCCAGCAGTTATCTTGGGGGGAACACTGAAGCTTTCTTT
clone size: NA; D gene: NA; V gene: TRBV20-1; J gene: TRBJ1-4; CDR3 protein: CSASAGQGGKLFF; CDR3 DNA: TGCAGTGCTAGCGCCGGTCAGGGCGGAAAACTGTTTTTT
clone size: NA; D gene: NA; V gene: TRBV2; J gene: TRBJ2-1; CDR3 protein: CASSVGGSYNEQFF; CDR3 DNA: TGTGCCAGCAGTGTGGGCGGGTCCTACAATGAGCAGTTCTTC
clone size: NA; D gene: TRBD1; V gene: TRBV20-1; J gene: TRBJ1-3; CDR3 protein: CSARDPTGDSSGNTIYF; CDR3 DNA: TGCAGTGCTAGAGACCCGACAGGGGACTCCTCTGGAAACACCATATATTTT
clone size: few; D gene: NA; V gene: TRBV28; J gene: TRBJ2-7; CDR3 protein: CASGTQVVSYEQYF; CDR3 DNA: TGTGCCAGCGGCACCCAAGTCGTCTCCTACGAGCAGTACTTC
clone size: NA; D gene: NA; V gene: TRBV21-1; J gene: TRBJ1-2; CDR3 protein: CASTKSPDGSYGYTF; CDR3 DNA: TGTGCCAGCACTAAAAGTCCCGACGGTTCCTATGGCTACACCTTC
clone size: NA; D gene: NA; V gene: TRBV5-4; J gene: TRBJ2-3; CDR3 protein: CASSPGGGRGDTQYF; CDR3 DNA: TGTGCCAGCAGCCCAGGGGGCGGGAGGGGAGATACGCAGTATTTT